The clone carrying this T cell receptor beta chain showed up just once. Germline CDR1 is MNHEY and CDR2 is SMNVEV (reference sequence). The CDR3 sequence is 14 residues long. V lost 6 bases and J lost 6; bases outside the gene matches: 4. This specimen comes from a study of blood T cell repertoires in COVID-19. Study-level background: Acute and convalescent COVID-19 samples came from the United States, Italy and Spain. T cells, B-cell-depleted T cells, or PBMCs supplied cDNA or gDNA.

Original processing methods: Amplification with reference gene primers provided the estimates of nucleated cell counts. Clones were read by immunoSEQ multiplex PCR, and TCRdb kept only the in-frame ones, dropping some. V and J calls plus clone size are reproduced from that table; the DNA served to infer D and trimming. The data show about 120,000 clones, approximately 68% seen once. The chain employs TRBV27 and TRBJ2-2, with 10 positions matching TRBD2. This TCR derives from a woman aged 55-75 years with acute or convalescent COVID-19. The sample comprised peripheral blood. The CDR3 DNA follows: TGTGCCAGCAGAAGCGGGGGGGCGCCCGGGGAGCTGTTTTTT. Encoded protein: CASRSGGAPGELFF.